What follows are 3 T cell receptor beta chains derived from one specimen sequenced in a study of blood T cell repertoires in COVID-19. Data came from immunoSEQ multiplex PCR; TCRdb stores just in-frame clones and leaves some out. Here the sample spans under 200,000 clones, roughly 75% being singletons. Material: peripheral blood. Every receptor here comes from a man between 65 and 80 years old with active or convalescent COVID-19.

The chain has TRBV10-3 and TRBJ1-5; 9 nucleotides align to TRBD1. The J segment lost 1 base and the V segment lost 3 bases, leaving 4 bases of the junction unmatched. CDR1 and CDR2 from the germline V gene are ENHRY and SYGVKD. The CDR3 runs 16 residues. CDR3 region: CAISEDRGSSNQPQHF. In nucleotides, the CDR3 is TGTGCCATCAGTGAAGACAGGGGGTCGAGCAATCAGCCCCAGCATTTT.

The chain couples TRBV27 to TRBJ1-1; 7 bases fit TRBD1. The CDR3 totals 14 residues. Losses at the gene ends were 5 bases for V and 6 bases for J; bases not matched to a gene: 9. Germline loops: CDR1 MNHEY, CDR2 SMNVEV (reference sequence). CDR3 sequence reads: CASSRRDRVPEAFF. CDR3 sequence (DNA): TGTGCCAGCAGTCGACGAGACAGGGTCCCTGAAGCTTTCTTT.

The chain carries TRBV14 and TRBJ2-3; D perhaps matches TRBD2 (6 bases). The V gene lost 4 bases and the J gene lost 6 bases, with 17 bases spanning the gap. There are 15 residues in the CDR3. Germline V lookup: CDR1 SGHDN, CDR2 FVKESK. The CDR3 DNA sequence: TGTGCCAGCAGCCTCCTAGGAGGGGCACGGGATACGCAGTATTTT. The encoded protein is CASSLLGGARDTQYF. The complete variable domain, with remaining parts taken from reference TRBV14 and TRBJ2-3, reads EAGVTQFPSHSVIEKGQTVTLRCDPISGHDNLYWYRRVMGKEIKFLLHFVKESKQDESGMPNNRFLAERTGGTYSTLKVQPAELEDSGVYFCASSLLGGARDTQYFGPGTRLTVL.